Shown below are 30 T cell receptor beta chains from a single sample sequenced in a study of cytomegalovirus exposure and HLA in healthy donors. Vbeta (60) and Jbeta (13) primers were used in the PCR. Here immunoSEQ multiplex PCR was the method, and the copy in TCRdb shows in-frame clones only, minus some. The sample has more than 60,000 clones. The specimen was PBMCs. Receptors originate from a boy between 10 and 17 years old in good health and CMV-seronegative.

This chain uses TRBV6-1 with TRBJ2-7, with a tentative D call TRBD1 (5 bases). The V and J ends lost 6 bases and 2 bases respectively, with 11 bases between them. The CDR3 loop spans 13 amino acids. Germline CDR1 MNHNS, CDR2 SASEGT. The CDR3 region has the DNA TGTGCCAGCAGAGTAACAGGCGCCTACGAGCAGTACTTC. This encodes CASRVTGAYEQYF.

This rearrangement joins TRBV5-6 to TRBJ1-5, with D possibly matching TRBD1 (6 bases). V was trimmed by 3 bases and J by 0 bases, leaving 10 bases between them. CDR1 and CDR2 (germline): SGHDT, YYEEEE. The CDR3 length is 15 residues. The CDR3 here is CASSSTGNSNQPQHF. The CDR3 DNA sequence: TGTGCCAGCAGCTCGACAGGTAATAGCAATCAGCCCCAGCATTTT.

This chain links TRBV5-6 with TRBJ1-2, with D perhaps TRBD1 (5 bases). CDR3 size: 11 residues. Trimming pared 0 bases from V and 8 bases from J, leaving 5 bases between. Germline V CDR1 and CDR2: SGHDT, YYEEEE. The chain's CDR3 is CASSLEGGYTF. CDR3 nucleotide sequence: TGTGCCAGCAGCTTGGAGGGGGGCTACACCTTC. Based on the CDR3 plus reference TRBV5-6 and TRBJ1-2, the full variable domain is DAGVTQSPTHLIKTRGQQVTLRCSPKSGHDTVSWYQQALGQGPQFIFQYYEEEERQRGNFPDRFSGHQFPNYSSELNVNALLLGDSALYLCASSLEGGYTFGSGTRLTVV.

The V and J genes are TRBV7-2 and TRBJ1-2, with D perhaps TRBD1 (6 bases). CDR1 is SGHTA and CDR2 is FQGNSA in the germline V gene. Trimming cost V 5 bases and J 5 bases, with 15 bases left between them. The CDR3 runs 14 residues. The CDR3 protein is CASSSRDTLYGYTF. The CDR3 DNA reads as TGTGCCAGCAGCAGCCGGGACACTCTTTATGGCTACACCTTC.

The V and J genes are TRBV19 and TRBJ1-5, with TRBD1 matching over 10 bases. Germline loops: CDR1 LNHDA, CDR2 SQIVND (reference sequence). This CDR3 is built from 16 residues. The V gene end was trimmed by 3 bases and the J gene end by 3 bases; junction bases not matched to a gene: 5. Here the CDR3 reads CASSIPGQGSNQPQHF. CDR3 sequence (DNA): TGTGCCAGTAGTATTCCGGGACAGGGGTCCAATCAGCCCCAGCATTTT.

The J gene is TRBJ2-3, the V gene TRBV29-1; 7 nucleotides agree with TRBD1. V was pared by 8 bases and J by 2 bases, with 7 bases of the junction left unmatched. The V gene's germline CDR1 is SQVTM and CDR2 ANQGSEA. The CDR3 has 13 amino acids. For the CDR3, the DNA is TGCAGCTCGGACAGGCACCCCACAGATACGCAGTATTTT. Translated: CSSDRHPTDTQYF.

CDR3 protein: CASDTPGELFF. As DNA, the CDR3 is TGTGCCAGCGATACACCCGGGGAGCTGTTTTTT. The chain is built from TRBV7-9 and TRBJ2-2; D remains unclear. The V end was cut by 8 bases, the J end by 6 bases, with 7 bases between. The CDR3 loop spans 11 amino acids. Germline-derived CDR1 and CDR2 are SEHNR and FQNEAQ (reference sequence).

CDR3 protein: CASSLAREQYF. The CDR3 DNA is TGTGCCAGTAGTCTAGCCCGCGAGCAGTACTTC. This chain connects TRBV19 to TRBJ2-7, with a weak D call TRBD2 (5 bases). The germline gives CDR1 LNHDA, CDR2 SQIVND (reference sequence). The V end lost 5 bases, the J end lost 6 bases, and 8 bases lay between the germline ends. The CDR3 contains 11 residues.

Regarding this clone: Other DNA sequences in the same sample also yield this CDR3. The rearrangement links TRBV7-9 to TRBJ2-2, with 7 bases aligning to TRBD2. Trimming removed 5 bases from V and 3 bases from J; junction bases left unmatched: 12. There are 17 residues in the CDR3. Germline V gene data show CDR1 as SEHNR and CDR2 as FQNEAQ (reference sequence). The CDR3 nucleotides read TGTGCCAGCAGCCCCCCGGGGGGTTCCGGATACACCGGGGAGCTGTTTTTT. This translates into CASSPPGGSGYTGELFF.

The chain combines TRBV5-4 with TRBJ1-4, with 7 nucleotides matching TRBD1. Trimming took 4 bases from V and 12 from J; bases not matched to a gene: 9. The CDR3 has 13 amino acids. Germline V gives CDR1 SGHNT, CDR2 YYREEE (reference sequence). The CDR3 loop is CASSPPLGQELFF. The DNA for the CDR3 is TGTGCCAGCAGCCCCCCCCTCGGACAGGAACTGTTTTTT.

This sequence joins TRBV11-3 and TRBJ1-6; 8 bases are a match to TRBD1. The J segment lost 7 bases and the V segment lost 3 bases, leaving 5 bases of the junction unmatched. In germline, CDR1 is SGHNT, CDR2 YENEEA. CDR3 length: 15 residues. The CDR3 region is CASSLTGDWNSPLHF. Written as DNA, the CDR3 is TGTGCCAGCAGCTTGACAGGGGATTGGAATTCACCCCTCCACTTT. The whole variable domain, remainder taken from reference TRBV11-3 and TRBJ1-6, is EAGVVQSPRYKIIEKKQPVAFWCNPISGHNTLYWYLQNLGQGPELLIRYENEEAVDDSQLPKDRFSAERLKGVDSTLKIQPAELGDSAVYLCASSLTGDWNSPLHFGNGTRLTVT.

CDR3 in amino acids: CASSPQRVEGSPLHF. CDR3 coding DNA: TGTGCCAGCTCACCACAAAGGGTCGAGGGTTCACCCCTCCACTTT. V is TRBV18 and J is TRBJ1-6; D not resolved. The V and J ends lost 1 base and 9 bases respectively, with 13 bases between them. This CDR3 is built from 15 residues. Germline loops: CDR1 KGHSH, CDR2 LQKENI.

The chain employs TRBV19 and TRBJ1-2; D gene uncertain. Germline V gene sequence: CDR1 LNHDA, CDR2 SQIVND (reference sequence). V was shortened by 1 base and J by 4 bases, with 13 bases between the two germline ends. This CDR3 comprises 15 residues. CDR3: CASSIVPPGSYGYTF. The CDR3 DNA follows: TGTGCCAGTAGTATAGTTCCCCCCGGGAGCTATGGCTACACCTTC.

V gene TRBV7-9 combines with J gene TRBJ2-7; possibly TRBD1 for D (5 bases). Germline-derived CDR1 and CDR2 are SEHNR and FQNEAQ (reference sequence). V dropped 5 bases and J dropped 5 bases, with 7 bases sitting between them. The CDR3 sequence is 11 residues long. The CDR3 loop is CASSQGNEQYF. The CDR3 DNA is TGTGCCAGCAGCCAGGGAAACGAGCAGTACTTC.

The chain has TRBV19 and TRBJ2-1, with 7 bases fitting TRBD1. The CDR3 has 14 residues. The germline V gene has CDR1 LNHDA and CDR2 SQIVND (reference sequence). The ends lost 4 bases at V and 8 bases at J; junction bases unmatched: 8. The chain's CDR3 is CASSKISQGHEQFF. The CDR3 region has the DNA TGTGCCAGTAGTAAAATCTCACAGGGGCATGAGCAGTTCTTC.

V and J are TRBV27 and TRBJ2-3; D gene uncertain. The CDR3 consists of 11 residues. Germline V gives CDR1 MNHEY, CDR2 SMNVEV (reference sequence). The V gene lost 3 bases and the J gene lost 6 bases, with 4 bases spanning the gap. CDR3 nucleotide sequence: TGTGCCAGCAGTTTCGCGGATACGCAGTATTTT. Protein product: CASSFADTQYF.

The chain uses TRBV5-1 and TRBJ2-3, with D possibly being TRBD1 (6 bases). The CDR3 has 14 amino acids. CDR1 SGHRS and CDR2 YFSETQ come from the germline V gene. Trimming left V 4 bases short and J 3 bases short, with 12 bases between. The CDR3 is CASSPWTATDTQYF. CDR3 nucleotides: TGCGCCAGCAGCCCCTGGACAGCGACAGATACGCAGTATTTT.

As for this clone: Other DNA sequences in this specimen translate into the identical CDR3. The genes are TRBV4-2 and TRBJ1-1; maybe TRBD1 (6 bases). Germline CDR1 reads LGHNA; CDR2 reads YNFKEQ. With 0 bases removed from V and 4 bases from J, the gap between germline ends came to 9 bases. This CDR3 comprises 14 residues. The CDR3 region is CASSQDRGSTEAFF. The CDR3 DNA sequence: TGTGCCAGCAGCCAAGACAGGGGATCCACTGAAGCTTTCTTT.

CDR3: CASSYSGQGSYGYTF. The CDR3 DNA follows: TGTGCCAGCAGTTACTCAGGACAGGGCAGCTATGGCTACACCTTC. The chain combines TRBV6-6 with TRBJ1-2, with TRBD1 matching 8 bases. The CDR3 spans 15 residues. V was pared by 0 bases and J by 4 bases, with 4 bases of the junction left unmatched. Germline assignment: CDR1 MNHNY and CDR2 SVGAGI (reference sequence).

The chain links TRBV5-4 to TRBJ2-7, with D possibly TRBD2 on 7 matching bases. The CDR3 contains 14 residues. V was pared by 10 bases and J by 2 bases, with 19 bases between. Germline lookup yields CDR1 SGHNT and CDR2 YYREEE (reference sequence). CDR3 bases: TGTGCCGGGAGGGATAGCAGGGGAACCTACGAGCAGTACTTC. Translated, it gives CAGRDSRGTYEQYF.

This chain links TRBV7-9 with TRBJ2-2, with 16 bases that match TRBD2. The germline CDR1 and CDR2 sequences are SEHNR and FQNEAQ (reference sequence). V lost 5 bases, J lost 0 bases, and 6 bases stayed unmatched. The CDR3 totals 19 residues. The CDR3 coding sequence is TGTGCCAGCAGCCCCTGGGGACTAGCGGGAGGGGCGAACACCGGGGAGCTGTTTTTT. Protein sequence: CASSPWGLAGGANTGELFF.

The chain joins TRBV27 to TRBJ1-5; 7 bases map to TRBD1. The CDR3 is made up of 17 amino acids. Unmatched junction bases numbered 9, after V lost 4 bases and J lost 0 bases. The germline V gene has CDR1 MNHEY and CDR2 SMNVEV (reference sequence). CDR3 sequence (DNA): TGTGCCAGCAGTTCGAAGACCGGGACAGATAGCAATCAGCCCCAGCATTTT. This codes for CASSSKTGTDSNQPQHF.

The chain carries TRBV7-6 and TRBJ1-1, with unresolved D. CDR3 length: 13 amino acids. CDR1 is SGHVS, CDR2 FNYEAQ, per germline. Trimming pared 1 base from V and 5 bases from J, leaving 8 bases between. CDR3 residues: CASSLGVPTEAFF. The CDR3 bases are TGTGCCAGCAGCTTAGGTGTTCCGACTGAAGCTTTCTTT.

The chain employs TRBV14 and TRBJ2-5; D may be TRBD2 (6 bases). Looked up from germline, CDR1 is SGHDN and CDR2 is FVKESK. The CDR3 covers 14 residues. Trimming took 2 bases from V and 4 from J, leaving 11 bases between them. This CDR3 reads CASSQYVGGETQYF. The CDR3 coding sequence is TGTGCCAGCAGCCAATACGTGGGGGGAGAGACCCAGTACTTC.

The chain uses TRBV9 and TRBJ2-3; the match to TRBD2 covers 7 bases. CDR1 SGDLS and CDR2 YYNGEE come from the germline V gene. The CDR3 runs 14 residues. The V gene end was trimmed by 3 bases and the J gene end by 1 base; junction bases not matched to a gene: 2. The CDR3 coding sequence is TGTGCCAGCAGCGGGGCGGGAGGCACAGATACGCAGTATTTT. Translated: CASSGAGGTDTQYF.

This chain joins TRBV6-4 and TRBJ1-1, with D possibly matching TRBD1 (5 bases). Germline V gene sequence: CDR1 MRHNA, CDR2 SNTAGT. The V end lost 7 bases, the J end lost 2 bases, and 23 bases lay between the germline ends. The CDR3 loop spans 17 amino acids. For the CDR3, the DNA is TGTGCCAGCACCTTAAGAGAAAAACAGGAGATTAACACTGAAGCTTTCTTT. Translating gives CASTLREKQEINTEAFF.

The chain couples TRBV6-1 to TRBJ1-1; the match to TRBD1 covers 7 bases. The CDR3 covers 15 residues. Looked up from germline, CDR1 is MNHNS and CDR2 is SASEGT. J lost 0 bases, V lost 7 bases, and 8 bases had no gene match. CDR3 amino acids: CASTPGQRMNTEAFF. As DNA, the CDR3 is TGTGCCAGCACCCCGGGACAGAGAATGAACACTGAAGCTTTCTTT.

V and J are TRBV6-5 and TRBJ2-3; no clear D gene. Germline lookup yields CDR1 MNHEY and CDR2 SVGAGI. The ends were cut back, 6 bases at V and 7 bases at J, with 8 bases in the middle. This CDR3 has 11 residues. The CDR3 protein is CASSEKYTQYF. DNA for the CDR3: TGTGCCAGCAGCGAGAAGTATACGCAGTATTTT.

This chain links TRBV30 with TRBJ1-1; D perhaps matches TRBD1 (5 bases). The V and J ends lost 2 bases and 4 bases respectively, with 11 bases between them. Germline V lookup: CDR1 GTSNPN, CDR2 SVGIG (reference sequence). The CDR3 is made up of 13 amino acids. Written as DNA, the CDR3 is TGTGCCTGGAGTCCAGGGCTTGGCACTGAAGCTTTCTTT. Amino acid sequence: CAWSPGLGTEAFF.

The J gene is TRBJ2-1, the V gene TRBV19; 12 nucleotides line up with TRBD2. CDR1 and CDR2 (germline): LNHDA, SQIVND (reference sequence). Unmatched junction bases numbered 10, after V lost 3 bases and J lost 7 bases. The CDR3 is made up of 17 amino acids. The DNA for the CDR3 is TGTGCCAGTAGTATGGCCCCTCCTAGCGGGAGGGCGAATGAGCAGTTCTTC. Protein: CASSMAPPSGRANEQFF.